The 15 T cell receptor beta chains listed next were all sequenced from one sample in a study of identical twins. TCRdb redid the calling of the 5' RACE reads with MiXCR, one entry per CDR3 protein. The table lists hundreds of thousands of distinct CDR3 sequences, 20% to 25% of them singletons, with 0.45% to 0.5% in the top ten. Separately, the same data were catalogued under a study of yellow fever vaccine responses in identical twins.

The sequenced sample consisted of CD4+ T cells sorted from blood. Source of these receptors: a woman aged 18-29 years in good health.

This chain uses TRBV24-1 with TRBJ2-2, with 12 bases matching TRBD1. The length of the CDR3 is 17 residues. Germline assignment: CDR1 KGHDR and CDR2 SFDVKD. V lost 5 bases to trimming and J lost 4 bases; unmatched junction nucleotides: 7. The DNA of the CDR3 is TGTGCCACCAGTGCGGGACAGGGGGCCGTGGGCACCGGGGAGCTGTTTTTT. The encoded protein is CATSAGQGAVGTGELFF.

There are a few counts of this clonotype. V and J are TRBV29-1 and TRBJ2-7, with 9 bases that match TRBD1. The CDR3 extends over 11 amino acids. The V and J ends lost 8 bases and 9 bases, in that order; junction bases with no gene match: 8. The germline CDR1 and CDR2 sequences are SQVTM and ANQGSEA. CDR3 sequence reads: CSSWTGDGQYF. The CDR3 region has the DNA TGCAGCTCCTGGACAGGGGATGGGCAGTACTTC.

V and J are TRBV20-1 and TRBJ2-7; D possibly matches TRBD1 or TRBD2 (5 bases each). Germline CDR1 and CDR2: DFQATT and SNEGSKA (reference sequence). This CDR3 contains 11 residues. V lost 3 bases and J 5 bases, leaving 8 bases between the germline ends. The CDR3 reads CSARGRDEQYV. The DNA of the CDR3 is TGCAGTGCTAGGGGGCGGGACGAGCAGTACGTC.

This clonotype was detected a few times. The rearrangement uses TRBV6-5 and TRBJ2-1; possibly TRBD2 for D (6 bases). V was cut by 10 bases and J by 9 bases, with 13 bases left in between. CDR1 MNHEY and CDR2 SVGAGI come from the germline V gene. The CDR3 is 11 residues long. The CDR3 loop reads CATRDLTEQFF. CDR3 nucleotides: TGTGCCACCCGGGACTTGACTGAGCAGTTCTTC.

In this sample, this clonotype turned up a few times. V gene TRBV29-1 combines with J gene TRBJ2-7; 7 bases align to TRBD1. The germline V gene has CDR1 SQVTM and CDR2 ANQGSEA. This CDR3 has 12 amino acids. The DNA of the CDR3 is TGCACCGTATCGGACAGGCCCTACGAGCAGTACGTC. This codes for CTVSDRPYEQYV.

This clonotype was counted a few times. The chain carries TRBV5-1 and TRBJ1-1; D gene ambiguous. Germline lookup yields CDR1 SGHRS and CDR2 YFSETQ. V was trimmed by 3 bases and J by 0 bases, leaving 6 bases between them. There are 13 residues in the CDR3. CDR3 sequence (DNA): TGCGCCAGCAGCTCCGACATGAACACTGAAGCTTTCTTT. This codes for CASSSDMNTEAFF.

This clonotype was counted only a few times. V usage is TRBV5-6 and J usage is TRBJ2-2; D perhaps matches TRBD2 (6 bases). Germline CDR1 is SGHDT and CDR2 is YYEEEE. V was cut by 2 bases and J by 7 bases, with 9 bases left in between. The CDR3 is made up of 13 amino acids. This CDR3 reads CASSFQGGGELFF. The CDR3 nucleotides are TGTGCCAGCAGCTTCCAGGGAGGCGGGGAGCTGTTTTTT.

Only a few counts were recorded for this clonotype. This chain links TRBV3-1 with TRBJ2-3; D uncertain. The CDR3 covers 14 residues. Germline lookup yields CDR1 LGHDT and CDR2 YNNKEL (reference sequence). V was pared by 4 bases and J by 3 bases, with 11 bases between. The CDR3 region is CASSLFLLTDTQYF. Here the CDR3 DNA reads TGTGCCAGCAGCCTGTTCCTTTTGACAGATACGCAGTATTTT.

This clonotype was detected a few times. The DNA for the CDR3 is TGTGCCAGCAGTGAGGACAGGGGCTCCTACAATGAGCAGTTCTTC. Its translation: CASSEDRGSYNEQFF. The chain uses TRBV6-1 and TRBJ2-1, with TRBD1 matching 9 bases. V shed 3 bases, J shed 0 bases, and the junction held 0 bases outside the gene matches. Germline values: CDR1 MNHNS, CDR2 SASEGT. The CDR3 is 15 residues long.

This clonotype was seen a handful of times. The chain links TRBV28 to TRBJ2-7; 9 bases align to TRBD1. The CDR3 spans 16 residues. J was trimmed by 4 bases and V by 5 bases; bases with no gene match: 12. Per germline, CDR1 MDHEN and CDR2 SYDVKM. The CDR3 reads CASSITYGTGLYEQYF. The CDR3 region has the DNA TGTGCCAGCAGTATAACCTACGGGACAGGGCTGTACGAGCAGTACTTC. Combining the CDR3 with reference TRBV28 and TRBJ2-7 gives the whole variable domain DVKVTQSSRYLVKRTGEKVFLECVQDMDHENMFWYRQDPGLGLRLIYFSYDVKMKEKGDIPEGYSVSREKKERFSLILESASTNQTSMYLCASSITYGTGLYEQYFGPGTRLTVT.

The gene calls are TRBV6-1 and TRBJ2-2; D is possibly TRBD1 (5 bases). Germline values: CDR1 MNHNS, CDR2 SASEGT. Trimming cost V 5 bases and J 5 bases, with 15 bases left between them. The CDR3 runs to 15 residues. The CDR3 nucleotides are TGTGCCAGCAGTCAGGGTGGATTGAAAACCGGGGAGCTGTTTTTT. It codes for CASSQGGLKTGELFF.

The chain employs TRBV12-3 or TRBV12-4 and TRBJ1-2; no reliable D call. CDR3 size: 13 residues. Trimming took 5 bases from V and 4 from J, leaving 11 bases between them. In nucleotides, the CDR3 is TGTGCCAGCAGTCCCACTGATTCCTATGGCTACACCTTC. Translation gives CASSPTDSYGYTF.

In this sample, this clonotype turned up a few times. The chain uses TRBV5-1 and TRBJ1-6; 9 bases match TRBD1. With 2 bases clipped from V and 7 bases from J, the junction kept 10 bases outside the gene matches. This CDR3 spans 17 amino acids. The germline V gene encodes CDR1 SGHRS and CDR2 YFSETQ. CDR3 DNA: TGCGCCAGCAGCTTCACCTACCTAGGGACAGGGAATTCACCCCTCCACTTT. Protein: CASSFTYLGTGNSPLHF.

The sample holds a few counts of this clonotype. The chain's CDR3 is CAIRWRAGANTGELFF. In nucleotides, the CDR3 is TGTGCCATACGATGGAGAGCGGGAGCGAACACCGGGGAGCTGTTTTTT. V and J are TRBV7-8 and TRBJ2-2; 8 bases fit TRBD2. Trimming at V came to 10 bases and at J to 0 bases, leaving 10 bases not matched to a gene. The CDR3 extends over 16 amino acids. Germline V CDR1 and CDR2: SGHVS, FQNEAQ.

V is TRBV6-5 and J is TRBJ2-3, with D possibly matching TRBD2 (5 bases). Trimming pared 2 bases from V and 1 base from J, leaving 10 bases between. Germline loops: CDR1 MNHEY, CDR2 SVGAGI. There are 15 residues in the CDR3. CDR3 in DNA: TGTGCCAGCAGTTACATGCGGGTTGGCACAGATACGCAGTATTTT. Amino acids: CASSYMRVGTDTQYF.